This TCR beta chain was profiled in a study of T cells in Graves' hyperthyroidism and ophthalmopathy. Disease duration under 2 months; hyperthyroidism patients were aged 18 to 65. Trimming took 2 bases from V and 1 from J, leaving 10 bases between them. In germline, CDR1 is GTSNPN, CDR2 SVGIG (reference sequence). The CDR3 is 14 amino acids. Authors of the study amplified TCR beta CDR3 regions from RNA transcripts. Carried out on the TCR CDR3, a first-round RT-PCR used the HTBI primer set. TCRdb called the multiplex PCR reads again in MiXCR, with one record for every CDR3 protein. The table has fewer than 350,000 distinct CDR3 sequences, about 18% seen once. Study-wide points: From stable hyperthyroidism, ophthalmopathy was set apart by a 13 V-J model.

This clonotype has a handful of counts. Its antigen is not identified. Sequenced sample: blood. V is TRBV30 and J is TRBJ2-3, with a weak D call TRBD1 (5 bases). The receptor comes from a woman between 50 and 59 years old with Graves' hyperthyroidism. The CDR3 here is CAWSSGMGTDTQYF. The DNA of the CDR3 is TGTGCCTGGAGTTCAGGGATGGGCACAGATACGCAGTATTTT.